These T cell receptor beta chains were read from a single sample in a study of cytomegalovirus exposure and HLA in healthy donors. The data were produced by immunoSEQ multiplex PCR, yet TCRdb's version contains in-frame clones alone and is incomplete. Of more than 100,000 clones in the sample, less than 80% are singletons; the top ten hold approximately 4%. The specimen sequenced was PBMCs. The receptors were gathered from a man aged 50 to 59 in good health and CMV-seropositive. Both conserved end residues are part of each CDR3. The D gene is left open where the match is weak. Some rows have no size entry. The others give once, few or many, or a class for an expanded clone.

d_call	clone_size	v_call	j_call	cdr3_aa	cdr3_nt
NA	NA	TRBV29-1	TRBJ1-2	CSVEDRGNGYTF	TGCAGCGTTGAAGATCGGGGTAATGGCTACACCTTC
TRBD2	few	TRBV29-1	TRBJ2-3	CSVGPTSSGRSDTQYF	TGCAGCGTTGGCCCGACCTCTAGCGGGAGGTCAGATACGCAGTATTTT
NA	few	TRBV2	TRBJ1-2	CASSEGRGGGYTF	TGTGCCAGCAGTGAAGGAAGGGGGGGCGGCTACACCTTC
NA	once	TRBV11-2	TRBJ2-6	CASSLREASGANVLTF	TGTGCCAGCAGCCTCCGGGAAGCTTCTGGGGCCAACGTCCTGACTTTC
TRBD1	NA	TRBV27	TRBJ1-1	CASRFRDRGSEAFF	TGTGCCAGCAGATTCCGGGACAGGGGTTCTGAAGCTTTCTTT
NA	few	TRBV7-8	TRBJ2-1	CASSPLGGGSIGNEQFF	TGTGCCAGCAGCCCTTTGGGTGGAGGGAGTATCGGGAATGAGCAGTTCTTC
TRBD1	few	TRBV6-6	TRBJ1-2	CASSYGQGTNYGYTF	TGTGCCAGCAGTTACGGACAGGGTACTAACTATGGCTACACCTTC
TRBD1	NA	TRBV6-6	TRBJ1-2	CASSGDRAYGYTF	TGTGCCAGCAGTGGGGACAGGGCCTATGGCTACACCTTC
TRBD1	few	TRBV7-9	TRBJ1-1	CASSLSPTGSSEAFF	TGTGCCAGCAGCTTGTCCCCGACAGGGAGTAGTGAAGCTTTCTTT
TRBD1	once	TRBV9	TRBJ2-7	CASSGQGPEQYF	TGTGCCAGCAGCGGACAGGGGCCCGAGCAGTACTTC
NA	NA	TRBV7-9	TRBJ2-1	CASTTNNEQFF	TGTGCCAGTACGACTAACAATGAGCAGTTCTTC
NA	NA	TRBV21-1	TRBJ2-7	CASSKEKGPSSYEQYF	TGTGCCAGCAGCAAAGAGAAGGGGCCGAGCTCCTACGAGCAGTACTTC
TRBD2	NA	TRBV4-1	TRBJ2-1	CASSRGLAETYNEQFF	TGCGCCAGCAGCCGAGGACTAGCGGAGACATACAATGAGCAGTTCTTC
NA	NA	TRBV18	TRBJ1-1	CASSPLGQRMNTEAFF	TGTGCCAGCTCACCGCTCGGACAGCGGATGAACACTGAAGCTTTCTTT
NA	NA	TRBV10-3	TRBJ2-1	CAISPRGYNEQFF	TGTGCCATCAGCCCTCGGGGATACAATGAGCAGTTCTTC
TRBD1	NA	TRBV9	TRBJ1-3	CASSVNRGRGNTIYF	TGTGCCAGCAGCGTTAACAGGGGGCGAGGAAACACCATATATTTT
TRBD1	NA	TRBV29-1	TRBJ1-5	CSVGQSHQPQHF	TGCAGCGTGGGACAGTCGCATCAGCCCCAGCATTTT
NA	few	TRBV7-9	TRBJ2-5	CASSPRRGSETQYF	TGTGCCAGCAGCCCCCGCCGGGGGTCGGAGACCCAGTACTTC
NA	NA	TRBV4-1	TRBJ2-2	CASKRPPGTGELFF	TGCGCCAGCAAACGGCCCCCGGGCACCGGGGAGCTGTTTTTT
NA	once	TRBV18	TRBJ1-4	CASTSGTTNEKLFF	TGTGCCAGCACTTCCGGGACAACTAATGAAAAACTGTTTTTT
TRBD1	few	TRBV5-1	TRBJ2-1	CASSLEDRVSNEQFF	TGCGCCAGCAGCTTGGAGGACAGGGTGAGCAATGAGCAGTTCTTC
NA	NA	TRBV5-4	TRBJ2-3	CASRAHTDTQYF	TGTGCCAGCAGAGCTCACACAGATACGCAGTATTTT
NA	NA	TRBV2	TRBJ1-5	CASSTTAANQPQHF	TGTGCCAGCAGTACGACAGCCGCAAATCAGCCCCAGCATTTT
TRBD2	few	TRBV2	TRBJ2-3	CASSAERGRDTQYF	TGTGCCAGCAGTGCGGAGCGGGGGCGGGATACGCAGTATTTT
TRBD2	NA	TRBV11-3	TRBJ2-5	CASSLGTSGRSEKETQYF	TGTGCCAGCAGCTTAGGGACTAGCGGGAGGTCAGAGAAAGAGACCCAGTACTTC
NA	NA	TRBV7-2	TRBJ1-1	CASSFRSEAFF	TGTGCCAGCAGCTTTAGGAGTGAAGCTTTCTTT
NA	few	TRBV12-1	TRBJ1-4	CASSFDRVSNEKLFF	TGTGCCAGCAGCTTTGACAGGGTTTCTAATGAAAAACTGTTTTTT
NA	NA	TRBV7-8	TRBJ2-1	CASSFGGDEQFF	TGTGCCAGCAGCTTCGGCGGCGACGAGCAGTTCTTC
TRBD1	few	TRBV4-2	TRBJ1-4	CASSQLQGEKLFF	TGTGCCAGCAGCCAGTTACAGGGGGAAAAACTGTTTTTT
TRBD1	NA	TRBV28	TRBJ2-3	CASSFLSRDRGTDTQYF	TGTGCCAGCAGTTTCCTTAGCCGGGACAGGGGCACAGATACGCAGTATTTT
NA	NA	TRBV5-1	TRBJ1-2	CASSGGGRNYGYTF	TGCGCCAGCAGCGGGGGGGGGCGAAACTATGGCTACACCTTC
TRBD2	few	TRBV7-3	TRBJ2-1	CASSFTSGSSPYEQFF	TGTGCCAGCAGCTTCACTAGCGGATCCTCCCCGTATGAGCAGTTCTTC
TRBD2	NA	TRBV5-6	TRBJ2-1	CASSLSGLAGDRRQFF	TGTGCCAGCAGCTTGTCCGGGCTAGCGGGGGATCGAAGGCAGTTCTTC
TRBD2	once	TRBV11-3	TRBJ2-7	CASQSGRETYEQYF	TGTGCCAGCCAGAGCGGGAGAGAGACCTACGAGCAGTACTTC
NA	NA	TRBV19	TRBJ1-6	CASSIGTGNDNSPLHF	TGTGCCAGTAGTATAGGAACAGGGAATGATAATTCACCCCTCCACTTT
TRBD2	NA	TRBV5-1	TRBJ2-3	CASSLTRRGVDSVDTQYF	TGCGCCAGCAGCTTGACACGTCGGGGGGTAGATAGTGTGGATACGCAGTATTTT
TRBD1	NA	TRBV6-5	TRBJ1-2	CASSYSGQGGYGYTF	TGTGCCAGCAGTTACTCCGGACAGGGTGGCTATGGCTACACCTTC
TRBD1	NA	TRBV6-6	TRBJ2-4	CASSTRTGVKNIQYF	TGTGCCAGCAGTACCAGGACAGGGGTCAAAAACATTCAGTACTTC
NA	NA	TRBV4-1	TRBJ1-1	CASSITPGMEAFF	TGCGCCAGCAGCATTACCCCAGGAATGGAAGCTTTCTTT
TRBD2	NA	TRBV11-3	TRBJ2-1	CASSWGLAGARNEQFF	TGTGCCAGCAGCTGGGGACTAGCGGGAGCGAGGAATGAGCAGTTCTTC
TRBD1	NA	TRBV4-1	TRBJ2-2	CASSQGYRGRFLAGELFF	TGCGCCAGCAGCCAAGGATACAGGGGGCGATTTTTAGCCGGGGAGCTGTTTTTT
NA	NA	TRBV5-1	TRBJ2-5	CASSPDTRLGETQYF	TGCGCCAGCAGCCCGGACACACGGCTGGGGGAGACCCAGTACTTC
TRBD1	NA	TRBV6-6	TRBJ2-7	CASSSQGAGKLEQYF	TGTGCCAGCAGCTCACAGGGGGCAGGAAAACTCGAGCAGTACTTC
NA	few	TRBV9	TRBJ1-6	CASSEGESGNSPLHF	TGTGCCAGCAGCGAGGGTGAATCAGGGAATTCACCCCTCCACTTT
NA	NA	TRBV19	TRBJ1-5	CASSILAGYSNQPQHF	TGTGCCAGTAGTATCCTCGCAGGCTATAGCAATCAGCCCCAGCATTTT